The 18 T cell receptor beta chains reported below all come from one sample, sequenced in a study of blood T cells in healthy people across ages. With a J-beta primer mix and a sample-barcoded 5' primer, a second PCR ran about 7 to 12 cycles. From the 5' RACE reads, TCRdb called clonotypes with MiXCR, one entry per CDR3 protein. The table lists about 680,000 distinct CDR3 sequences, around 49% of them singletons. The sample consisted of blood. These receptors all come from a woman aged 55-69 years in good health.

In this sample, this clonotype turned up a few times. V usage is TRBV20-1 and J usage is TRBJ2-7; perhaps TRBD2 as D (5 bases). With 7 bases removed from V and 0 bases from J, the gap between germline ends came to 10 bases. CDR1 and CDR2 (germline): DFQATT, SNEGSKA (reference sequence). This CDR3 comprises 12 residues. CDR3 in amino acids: CSVVGSSYEQYF. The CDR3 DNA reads TGCAGTGTCGTGGGGAGCTCCTACGAGCAGTACTTC.

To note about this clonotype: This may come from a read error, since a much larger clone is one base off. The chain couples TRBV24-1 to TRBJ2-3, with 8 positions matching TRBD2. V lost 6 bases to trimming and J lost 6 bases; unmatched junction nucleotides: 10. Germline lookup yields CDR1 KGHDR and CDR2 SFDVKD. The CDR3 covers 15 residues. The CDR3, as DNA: TGTGCCACCAGTCCGAGCGGGAGTGGGGATGATACGCAGTATTTT. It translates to CATSPSGSGDDTQYF.

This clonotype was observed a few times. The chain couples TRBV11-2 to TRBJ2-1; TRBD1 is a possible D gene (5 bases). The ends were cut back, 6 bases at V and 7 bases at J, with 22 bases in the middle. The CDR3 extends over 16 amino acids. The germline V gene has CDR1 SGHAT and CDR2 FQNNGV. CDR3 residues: CASSYPLRGPSNEQFF. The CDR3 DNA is TGTGCCAGCAGTTACCCGTTAAGGGGCCCCTCTAATGAGCAGTTCTTC.

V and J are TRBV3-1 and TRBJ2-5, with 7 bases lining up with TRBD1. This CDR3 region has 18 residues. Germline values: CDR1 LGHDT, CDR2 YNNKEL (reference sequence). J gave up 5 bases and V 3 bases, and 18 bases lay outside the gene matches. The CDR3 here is CASSQAWARQGVRETQYF. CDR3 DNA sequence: TGTGCCAGCAGCCAGGCCTGGGCCAGGCAGGGGGTTCGGGAGACCCAGTACTTC.

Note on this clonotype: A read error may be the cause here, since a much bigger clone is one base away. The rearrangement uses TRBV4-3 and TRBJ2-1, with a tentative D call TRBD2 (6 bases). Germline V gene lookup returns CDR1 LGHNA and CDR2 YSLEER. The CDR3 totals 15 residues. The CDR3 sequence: CAGSQDAGLRREQFF. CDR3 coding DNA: TGCGCCGGCAGCCAAGATGCGGGACTTAGGAGAGAGCAGTTCTTC.

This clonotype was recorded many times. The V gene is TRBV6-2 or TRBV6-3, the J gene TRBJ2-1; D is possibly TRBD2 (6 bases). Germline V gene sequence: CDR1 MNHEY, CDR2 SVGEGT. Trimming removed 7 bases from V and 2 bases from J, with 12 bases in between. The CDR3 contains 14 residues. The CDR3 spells CASTLTRTYNEQFF. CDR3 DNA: TGTGCCAGCACATTGACTAGAACCTACAATGAGCAGTTCTTC.

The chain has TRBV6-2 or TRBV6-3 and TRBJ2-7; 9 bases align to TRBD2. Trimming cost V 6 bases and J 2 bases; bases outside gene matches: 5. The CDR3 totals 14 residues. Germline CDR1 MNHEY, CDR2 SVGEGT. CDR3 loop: CASRMSGRPYEQYF. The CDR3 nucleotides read TGTGCCAGCAGGATGAGCGGGAGGCCCTACGAGCAGTACTTC.

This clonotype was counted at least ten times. The CDR3 is CASSEIMLGEQFF. Here the CDR3 DNA reads TGTGCCAGCAGTGAAATTATGCTGGGTGAGCAGTTCTTC. This rearrangement joins TRBV25-1 to TRBJ2-1; D unclear. Trimming shortened V by 2 bases and J by 9 bases, and 11 bases separated the two germline ends. The CDR3 has 13 amino acids. Germline CDR1 and CDR2: MGHDK and SYGVNS.

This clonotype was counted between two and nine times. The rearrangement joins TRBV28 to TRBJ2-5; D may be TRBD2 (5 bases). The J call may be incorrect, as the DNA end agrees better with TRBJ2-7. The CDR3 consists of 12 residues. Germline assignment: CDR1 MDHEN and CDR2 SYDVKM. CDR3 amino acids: CASRRHGDEQYF. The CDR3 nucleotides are TGTGCCAGCAGACGACACGGGGACGAGCAGTACTTC.

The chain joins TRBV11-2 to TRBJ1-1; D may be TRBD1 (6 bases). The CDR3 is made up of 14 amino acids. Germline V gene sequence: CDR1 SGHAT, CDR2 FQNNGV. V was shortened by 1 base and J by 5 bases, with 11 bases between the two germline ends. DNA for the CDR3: TGTGCCAGCAGCTTAGGAGTAACAGGGACTGAAGCTTTCTTT. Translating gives CASSLGVTGTEAFF.

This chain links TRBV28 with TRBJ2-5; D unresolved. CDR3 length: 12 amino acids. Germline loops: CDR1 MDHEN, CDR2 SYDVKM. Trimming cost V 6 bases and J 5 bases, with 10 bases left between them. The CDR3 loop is CASSGYRETQYF. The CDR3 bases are TGTGCCAGCAGCGGCTACCGGGAGACCCAGTACTTC.

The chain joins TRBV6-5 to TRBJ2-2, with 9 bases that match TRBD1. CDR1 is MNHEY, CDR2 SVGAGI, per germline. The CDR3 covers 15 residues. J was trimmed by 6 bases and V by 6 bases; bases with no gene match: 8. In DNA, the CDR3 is TGTGCCAGCAGGATTGACAGGGGGGAGGCCGGGGAGCTGTTTTTT. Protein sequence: CASRIDRGEAGELFF.

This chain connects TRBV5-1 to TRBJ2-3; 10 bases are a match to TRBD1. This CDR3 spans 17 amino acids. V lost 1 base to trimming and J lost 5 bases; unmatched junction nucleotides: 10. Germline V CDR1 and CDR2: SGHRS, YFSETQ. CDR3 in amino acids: CASSLSPRTGGLDTQYF. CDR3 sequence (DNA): TGCGCCAGCAGCTTGTCGCCCCGGACAGGGGGGCTAGATACGCAGTATTTT.

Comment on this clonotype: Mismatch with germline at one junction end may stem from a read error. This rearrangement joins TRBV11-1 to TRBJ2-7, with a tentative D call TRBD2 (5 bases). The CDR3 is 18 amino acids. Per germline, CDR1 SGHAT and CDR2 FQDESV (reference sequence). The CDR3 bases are TGTGCCAACAGCCCCGACGTCAGCTTGCGGGTCCCTTCCTACGAGCAGTACTTC. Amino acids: CANSPDVSLRVPSYEQYF.

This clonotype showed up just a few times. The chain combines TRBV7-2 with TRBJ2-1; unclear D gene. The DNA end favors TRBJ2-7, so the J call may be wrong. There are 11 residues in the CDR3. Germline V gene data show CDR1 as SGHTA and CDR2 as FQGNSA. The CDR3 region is CASNSYNEQYF. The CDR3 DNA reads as TGTGCCAGCAACTCCTACAATGAGCAGTACTTC.

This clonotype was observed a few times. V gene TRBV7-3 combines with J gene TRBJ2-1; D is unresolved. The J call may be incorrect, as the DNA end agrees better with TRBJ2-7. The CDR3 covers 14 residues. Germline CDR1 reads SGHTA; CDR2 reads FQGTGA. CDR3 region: CASSDGLGYNEQYF. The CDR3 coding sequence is TGTGCCAGCAGCGACGGGCTCGGATACAATGAGCAGTACTTC.

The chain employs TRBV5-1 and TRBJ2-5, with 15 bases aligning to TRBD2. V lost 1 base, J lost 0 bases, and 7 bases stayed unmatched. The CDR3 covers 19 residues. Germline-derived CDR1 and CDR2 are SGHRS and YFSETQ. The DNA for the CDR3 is TGCGCCAGCAGCTTGCGGGGACTAGCGGGAGGAACGTACCAAGAGACCCAGTACTTC. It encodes CASSLRGLAGGTYQETQYF.

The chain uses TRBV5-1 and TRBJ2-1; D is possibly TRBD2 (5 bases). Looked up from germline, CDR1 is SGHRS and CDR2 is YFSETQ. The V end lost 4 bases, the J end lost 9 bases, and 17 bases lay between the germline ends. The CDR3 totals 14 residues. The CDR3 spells CASSAITEGGEQFF. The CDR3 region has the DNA TGCGCCAGCAGCGCAATAACTGAGGGTGGTGAGCAGTTCTTC. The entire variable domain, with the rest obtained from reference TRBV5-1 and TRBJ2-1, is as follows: KAGVTQTPRYLIKTRGQQVTLSCSPISGHRSVSWYQQTPGQGLQFLFEYFSETQRNKGNFPGRFSGRQFSNSRSEMNVSTLELGDSALYLCASSAITEGGEQFFGPGTRLTVL.